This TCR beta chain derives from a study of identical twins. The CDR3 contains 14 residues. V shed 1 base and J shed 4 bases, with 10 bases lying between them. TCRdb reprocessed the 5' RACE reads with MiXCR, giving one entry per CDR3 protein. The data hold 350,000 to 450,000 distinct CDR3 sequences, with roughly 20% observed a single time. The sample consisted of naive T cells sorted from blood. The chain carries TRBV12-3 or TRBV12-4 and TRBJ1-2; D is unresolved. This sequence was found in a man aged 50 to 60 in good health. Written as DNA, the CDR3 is TGTGCCAGCAGTTTAGGGACGGACTTCTATGGCTACACCTTC. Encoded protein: CASSLGTDFYGYTF.